The source of this T cell receptor beta chain is a study of beta chain features in type 1 diabetes. About 120 mL of blood, on average, came from one heparinised draw per donor. TCRB transcripts that were expressed got sequenced, as all of the isolated RNA had been reverse transcribed. Clones were read by immunoSEQ multiplex PCR, and TCRdb kept only the in-frame ones, dropping some. The sample contains about 40,000 clones, over 45% of which appear only once. This sequence was found in a woman aged 18-30 years in good health. The sequenced material came from central memory CD4+ T cells from blood.

The CDR3 DNA reads as TGCGCCAGCAGTCGGGGGAATGAGCAGTTCTTC. Translated, it gives CASSRGNEQFF. The genes are TRBV5-1 and TRBJ2-1; D possibly corresponds to TRBD2 (6 bases). The CDR3 runs 11 residues. The germline V gene has CDR1 SGHRS and CDR2 YFSETQ. V was cut by 5 bases and J by 7 bases, with 7 bases left in between.